This T cell receptor beta chain appears in the sequencing data of a study of PD-1 blockade in classical Hodgkin lymphoma. General study points: Unlike CD8+ TCR diversity, which did not rise significantly by C4D1, CD4+ TCR diversity did. Newly diagnosed patients were reported to start with lower TCR diversity than healthy donors.

Looked up from germline, CDR1 is MDHEN and CDR2 is SYDVKM. The length of the CDR3 is 17 residues. Trimming removed 6 bases from V and 5 bases from J, with 23 bases in between. TCRdb's table, derived via immunoSEQ multiplex PCR, lists solely in-frame clones and lacks some. The data contain 60,000 or so clones, roughly 90% of them seen just once; the ten biggest clones take up 9.7%. Each and every patient relapsed after autologous stem cell transplantation, and patients got differing brentuximab vedotin exposure. As concerns this clone: Its target is unknown.

The sequence was obtained from a human donor with classical Hodgkin lymphoma. The sample in question was peripheral blood mononuclear cells (PBMCs), obtained at baseline. The chain is built from TRBV28 and TRBJ1-5; D is ambiguous. The CDR3 region is CASSDKAIKDWHQPQHF. The CDR3 DNA reads as TGTGCCAGCAGCGACAAAGCCATAAAGGACTGGCATCAGCCCCAGCATTTT.